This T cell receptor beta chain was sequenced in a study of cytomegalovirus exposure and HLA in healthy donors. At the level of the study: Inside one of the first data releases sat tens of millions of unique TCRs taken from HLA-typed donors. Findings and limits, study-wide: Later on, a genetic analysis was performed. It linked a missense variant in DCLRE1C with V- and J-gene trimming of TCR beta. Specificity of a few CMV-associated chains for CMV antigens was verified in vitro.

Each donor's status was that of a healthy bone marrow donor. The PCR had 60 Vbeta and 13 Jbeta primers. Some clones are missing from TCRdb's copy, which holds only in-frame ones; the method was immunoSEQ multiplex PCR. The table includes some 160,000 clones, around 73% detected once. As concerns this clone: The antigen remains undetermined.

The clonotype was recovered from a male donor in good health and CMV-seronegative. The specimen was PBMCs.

CDR3 sequence reads: CASSLSVNYGYTF. DNA of the CDR3: TGTGCCAGCAGTTTGTCCGTTAACTATGGCTACACCTTC. V usage is TRBV28 and J usage is TRBJ1-2; D gene ambiguous. The CDR3 is 13 residues long. V was pared by 3 bases and J by 1 base, with 6 bases between. Germline CDR1 and CDR2: MDHEN and SYDVKM.